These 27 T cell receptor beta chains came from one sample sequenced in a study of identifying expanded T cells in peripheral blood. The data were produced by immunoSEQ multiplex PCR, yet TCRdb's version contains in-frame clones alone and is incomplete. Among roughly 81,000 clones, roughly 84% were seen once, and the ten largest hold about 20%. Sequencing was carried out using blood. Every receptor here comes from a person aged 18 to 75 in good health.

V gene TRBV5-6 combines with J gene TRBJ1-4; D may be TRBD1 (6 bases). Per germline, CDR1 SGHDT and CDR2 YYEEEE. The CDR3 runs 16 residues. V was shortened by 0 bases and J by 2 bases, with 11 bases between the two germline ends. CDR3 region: CASSLAGAGTNEKLFF. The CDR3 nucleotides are TGTGCCAGCAGCTTGGCGGGGGCGGGCACTAATGAAAAACTGTTTTTT.

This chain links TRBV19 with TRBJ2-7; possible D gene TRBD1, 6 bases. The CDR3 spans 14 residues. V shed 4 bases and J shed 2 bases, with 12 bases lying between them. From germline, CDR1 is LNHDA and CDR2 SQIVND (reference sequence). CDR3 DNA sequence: TGTGCCAGTAGTAGCCAACAGGGAACCTACGAGCAGTACTTC. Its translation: CASSSQQGTYEQYF.

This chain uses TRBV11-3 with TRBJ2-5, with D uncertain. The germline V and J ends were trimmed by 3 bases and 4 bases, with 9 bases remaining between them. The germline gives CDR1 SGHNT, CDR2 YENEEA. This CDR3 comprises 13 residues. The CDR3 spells CASSLSALETQYF. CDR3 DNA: TGTGCCAGCAGCTTGTCGGCCTTAGAGACCCAGTACTTC.

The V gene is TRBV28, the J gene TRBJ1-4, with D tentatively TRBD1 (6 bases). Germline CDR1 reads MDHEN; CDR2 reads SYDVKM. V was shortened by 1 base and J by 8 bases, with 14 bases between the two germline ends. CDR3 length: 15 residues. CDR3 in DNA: TGTGCCAGCAGTTTATTTACAGGGAGTGAAGAAAAACTGTTTTTT. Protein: CASSLFTGSEEKLFF.

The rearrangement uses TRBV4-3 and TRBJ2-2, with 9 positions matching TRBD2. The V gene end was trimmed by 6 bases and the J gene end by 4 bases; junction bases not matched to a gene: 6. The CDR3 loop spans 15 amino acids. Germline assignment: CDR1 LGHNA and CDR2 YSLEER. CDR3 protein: CASRGGRAGTGELFF. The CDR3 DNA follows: TGCGCCAGCAGGGGCGGGAGGGCCGGCACCGGGGAGCTGTTTTTT.

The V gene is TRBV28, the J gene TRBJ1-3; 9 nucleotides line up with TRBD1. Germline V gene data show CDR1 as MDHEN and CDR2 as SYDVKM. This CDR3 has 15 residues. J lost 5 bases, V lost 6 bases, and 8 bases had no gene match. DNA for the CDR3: TGTGCCAGCAGCCCGACGGGACAGGGAAGAAACACCATATATTTT. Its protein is CASSPTGQGRNTIYF.

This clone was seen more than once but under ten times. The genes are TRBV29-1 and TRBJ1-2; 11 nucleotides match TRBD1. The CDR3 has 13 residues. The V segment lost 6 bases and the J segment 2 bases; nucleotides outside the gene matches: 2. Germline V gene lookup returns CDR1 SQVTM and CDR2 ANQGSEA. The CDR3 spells CSVGQGGNYGYTF. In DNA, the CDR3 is TGCAGCGTGGGACAGGGGGGGAACTATGGCTACACCTTC.

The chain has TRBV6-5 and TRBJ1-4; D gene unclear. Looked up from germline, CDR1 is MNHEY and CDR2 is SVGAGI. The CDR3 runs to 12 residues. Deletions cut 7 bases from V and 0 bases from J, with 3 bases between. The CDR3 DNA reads TGTGCCAGCATGGCAACTAATGAAAAACTGTTTTTT. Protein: CASMATNEKLFF.

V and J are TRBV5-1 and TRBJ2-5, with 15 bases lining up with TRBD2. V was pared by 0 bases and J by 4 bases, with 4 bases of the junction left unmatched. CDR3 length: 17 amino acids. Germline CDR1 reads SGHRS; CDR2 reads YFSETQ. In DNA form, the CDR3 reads TGCGCCAGCAGCTTGGAGCCGGGACTAGCGGGAGGAGAGACCCAGTACTTC. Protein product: CASSLEPGLAGGETQYF.

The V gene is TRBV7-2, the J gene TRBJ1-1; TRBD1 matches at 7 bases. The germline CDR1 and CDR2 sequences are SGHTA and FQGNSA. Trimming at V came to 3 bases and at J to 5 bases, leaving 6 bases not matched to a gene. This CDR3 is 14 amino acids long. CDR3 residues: CASSFRQGWTEAFF. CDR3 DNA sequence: TGTGCCAGCAGCTTTAGACAGGGTTGGACTGAAGCTTTCTTT. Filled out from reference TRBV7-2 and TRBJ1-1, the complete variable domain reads GAGVSQSPSNKVTEKGKDVELRCDPISGHTALYWYRQSLGQGLEFLIYFQGNSAPDKSGLPSDRFSAERTGGSVSTLTIQRTQQEDSAVYLCASSFRQGWTEAFFGQGTRLTVV.

DNA of the CDR3: TGTGCCAGCAGTTACTTGACTAGCGGGGACGGCTACGAGCAGTACTTC. The encoded protein is CASSYLTSGDGYEQYF. This sequence joins TRBV6-5 and TRBJ2-7, with TRBD2 identical over 11 bases. This CDR3 spans 16 amino acids. V lost 1 base to trimming and J lost 3 bases; unmatched junction nucleotides: 5. Looked up from germline, CDR1 is MNHEY and CDR2 is SVGAGI.

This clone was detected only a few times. CDR3 region: CASSLRSGQNTGELFF. The CDR3 bases are TGTGCCAGCAGCTTAAGAAGCGGGCAGAACACCGGGGAGCTGTTTTTT. The gene calls are TRBV7-6 and TRBJ2-2; a possible D gene is TRBD2 (6 bases). The CDR3 has 16 amino acids. Trimming shortened V by 2 bases and J by 1 base, and 11 bases separated the two germline ends. The V gene's germline CDR1 is SGHVS and CDR2 FNYEAQ.

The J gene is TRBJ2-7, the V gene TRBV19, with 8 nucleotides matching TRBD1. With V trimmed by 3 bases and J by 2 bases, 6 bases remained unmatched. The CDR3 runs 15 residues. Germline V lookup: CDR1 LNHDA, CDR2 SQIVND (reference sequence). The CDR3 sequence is CASSMPGQGTYEQYF. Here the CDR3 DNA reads TGTGCCAGTAGTATGCCCGGACAGGGCACCTACGAGCAGTACTTC.

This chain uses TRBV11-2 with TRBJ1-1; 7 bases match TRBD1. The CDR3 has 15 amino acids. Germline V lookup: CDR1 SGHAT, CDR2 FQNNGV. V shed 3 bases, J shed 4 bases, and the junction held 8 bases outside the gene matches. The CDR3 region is CASSLTGIEGTEAFF. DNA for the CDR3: TGTGCCAGCAGCTTGACAGGGATAGAGGGCACTGAAGCTTTCTTT.

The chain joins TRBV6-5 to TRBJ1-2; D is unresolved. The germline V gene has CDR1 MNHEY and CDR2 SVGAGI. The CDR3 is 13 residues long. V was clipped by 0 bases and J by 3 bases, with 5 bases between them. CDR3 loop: CASSYSAHYGYTF. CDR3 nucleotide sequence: TGTGCCAGCAGTTACTCGGCCCACTATGGCTACACCTTC.

CDR3 loop: CASSFGQSSYEQYF. DNA of the CDR3: TGTGCCAGCAGCTTCGGACAGAGCTCCTACGAGCAGTACTTC. V gene TRBV7-2 combines with J gene TRBJ2-7, with D possibly matching TRBD1 (6 bases). The length of the CDR3 is 14 residues. Deletions cut 3 bases from V and 0 bases from J, with 9 bases between. Per germline, CDR1 SGHTA and CDR2 FQGNSA.

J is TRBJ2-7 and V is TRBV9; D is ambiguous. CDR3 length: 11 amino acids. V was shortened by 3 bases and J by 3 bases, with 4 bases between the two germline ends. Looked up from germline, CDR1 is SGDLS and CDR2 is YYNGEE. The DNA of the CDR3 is TGTGCCAGCAGCGGGGACTACGAGCAGTACTTC. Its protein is CASSGDYEQYF.

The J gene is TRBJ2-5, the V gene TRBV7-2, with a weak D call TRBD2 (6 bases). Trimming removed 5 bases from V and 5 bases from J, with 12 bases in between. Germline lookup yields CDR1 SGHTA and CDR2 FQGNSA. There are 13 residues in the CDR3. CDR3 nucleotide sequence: TGTGCCAGCAGCCTTAGCGGCGGGGAGACCCAGTACTTC. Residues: CASSLSGGETQYF. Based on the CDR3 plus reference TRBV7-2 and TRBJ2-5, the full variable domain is GAGVSQSPSNKVTEKGKDVELRCDPISGHTALYWYRQSLGQGLEFLIYFQGNSAPDKSGLPSDRFSAERTGGSVSTLTIQRTQQEDSAVYLCASSLSGGETQYFGPGTRLLVL.

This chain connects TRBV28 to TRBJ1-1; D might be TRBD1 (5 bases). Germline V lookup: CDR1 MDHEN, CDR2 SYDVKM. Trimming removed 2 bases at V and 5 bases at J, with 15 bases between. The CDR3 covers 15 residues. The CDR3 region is CASSLVQGEGTEAFF. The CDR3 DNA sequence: TGTGCCAGCAGTTTAGTGCAGGGAGAGGGAACTGAAGCTTTCTTT.

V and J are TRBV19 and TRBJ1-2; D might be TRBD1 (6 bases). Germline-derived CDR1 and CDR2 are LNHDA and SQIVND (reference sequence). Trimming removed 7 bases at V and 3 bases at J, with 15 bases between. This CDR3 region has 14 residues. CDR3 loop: CASNRGGADYGYTF. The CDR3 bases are TGTGCCAGTAATAGGGGGGGCGCCGACTATGGCTACACCTTC.

In DNA, the CDR3 is TGCGCCAGCAGTGAGCTTGGGCAGACCTACGAGCAGTACTTC. Translating it yields CASSELGQTYEQYF. The chain employs TRBV10-2 and TRBJ2-7; D gene ambiguous. The CDR3 loop spans 14 amino acids. Germline assignment: CDR1 WSHSY and CDR2 SAAADI. V lost 2 bases, J lost 2 bases, and 10 bases lay in between.

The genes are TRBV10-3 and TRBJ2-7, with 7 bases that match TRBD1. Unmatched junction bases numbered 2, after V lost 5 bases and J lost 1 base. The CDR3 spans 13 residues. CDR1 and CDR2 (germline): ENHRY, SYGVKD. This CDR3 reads CAISNRGSYEQYF. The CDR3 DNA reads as TGTGCCATCAGTAACAGGGGTTCCTACGAGCAGTACTTC.

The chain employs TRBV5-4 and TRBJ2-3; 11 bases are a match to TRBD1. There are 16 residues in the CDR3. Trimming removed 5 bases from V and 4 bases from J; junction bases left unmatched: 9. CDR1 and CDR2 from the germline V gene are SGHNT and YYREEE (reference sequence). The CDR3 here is CASSFSQGQGADTQYF. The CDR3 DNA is TGTGCCAGCAGTTTTTCCCAGGGACAGGGGGCAGATACGCAGTATTTT.

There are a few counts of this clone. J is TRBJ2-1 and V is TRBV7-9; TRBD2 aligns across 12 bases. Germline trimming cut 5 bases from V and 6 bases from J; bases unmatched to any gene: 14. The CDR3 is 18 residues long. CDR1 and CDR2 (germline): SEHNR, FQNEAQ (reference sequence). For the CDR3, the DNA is TGTGCCAGCAGCCCTAGCAGCCTAGCGGGAGGGCCCGGCAATGAGCAGTTCTTC. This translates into CASSPSSLAGGPGNEQFF. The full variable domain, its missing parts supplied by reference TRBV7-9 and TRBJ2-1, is DTGVSQNPRHKITKRGQNVTFRCDPISEHNRLYWYRQTLGQGPEFLTYFQNEAQLEKSRLLSDRFSAERPKGSFSTLEIQRTEQGDSAMYLCASSPSSLAGGPGNEQFFGPGTRLTVL.

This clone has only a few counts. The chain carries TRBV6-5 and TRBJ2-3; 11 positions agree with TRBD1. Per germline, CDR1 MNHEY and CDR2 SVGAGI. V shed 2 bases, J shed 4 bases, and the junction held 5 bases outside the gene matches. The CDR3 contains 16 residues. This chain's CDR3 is CASSYNPGQGADTQYF. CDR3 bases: TGTGCCAGCAGTTACAATCCGGGACAGGGGGCAGATACGCAGTATTTT.

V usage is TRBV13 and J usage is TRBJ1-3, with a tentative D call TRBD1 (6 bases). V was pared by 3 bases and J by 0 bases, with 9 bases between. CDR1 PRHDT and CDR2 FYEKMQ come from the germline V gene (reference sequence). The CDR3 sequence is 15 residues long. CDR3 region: CASSFGDTSGNTIYF. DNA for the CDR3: TGTGCCAGCAGCTTTGGGGACACCTCTGGAAACACCATATATTTT.

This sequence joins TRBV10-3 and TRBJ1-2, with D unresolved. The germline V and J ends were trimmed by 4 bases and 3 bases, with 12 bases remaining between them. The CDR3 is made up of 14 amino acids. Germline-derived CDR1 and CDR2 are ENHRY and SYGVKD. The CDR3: CAISGQTDDYGYTF. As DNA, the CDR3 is TGTGCCATCAGTGGGCAGACCGACGACTATGGCTACACCTTC.